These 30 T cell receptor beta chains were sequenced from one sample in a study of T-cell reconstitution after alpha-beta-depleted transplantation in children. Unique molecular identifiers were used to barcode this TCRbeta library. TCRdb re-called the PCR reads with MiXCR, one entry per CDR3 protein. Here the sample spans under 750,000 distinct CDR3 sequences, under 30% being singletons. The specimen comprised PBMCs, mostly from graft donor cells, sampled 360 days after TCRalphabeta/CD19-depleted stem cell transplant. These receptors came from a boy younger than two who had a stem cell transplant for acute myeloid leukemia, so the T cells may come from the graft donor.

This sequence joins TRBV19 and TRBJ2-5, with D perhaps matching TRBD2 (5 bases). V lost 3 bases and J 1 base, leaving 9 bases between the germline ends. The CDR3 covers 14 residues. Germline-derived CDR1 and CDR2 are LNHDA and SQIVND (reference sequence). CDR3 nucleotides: TGTGCCAGTAGTATTCCTAGCCGCCAAGAGACCCAGTACTTC. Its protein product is CASSIPSRQETQYF. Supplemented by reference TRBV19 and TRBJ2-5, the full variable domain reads DGGITQSPKYLFRKEGQNVTLSCEQNLNHDAMYWYRQDPGQGLRLIYYSQIVNDFQKGDIAEGYSVSREKKESFPLTVTSAQKNPTAFYLCASSIPSRQETQYFGPGTRLLVL.

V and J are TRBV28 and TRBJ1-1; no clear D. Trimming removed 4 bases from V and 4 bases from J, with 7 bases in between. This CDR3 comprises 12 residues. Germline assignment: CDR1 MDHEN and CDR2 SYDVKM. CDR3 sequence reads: CASSSDVTEAFF. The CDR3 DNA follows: TGTGCCAGCAGTTCTGATGTCACTGAAGCTTTCTTT.

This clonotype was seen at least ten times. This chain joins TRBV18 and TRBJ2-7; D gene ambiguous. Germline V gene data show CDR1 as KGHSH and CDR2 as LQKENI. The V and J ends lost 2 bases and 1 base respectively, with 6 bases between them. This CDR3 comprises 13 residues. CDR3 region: CASSPDGSYEQYV. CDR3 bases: TGTGCCAGCTCACCAGACGGATCCTACGAGCAGTACGTC.

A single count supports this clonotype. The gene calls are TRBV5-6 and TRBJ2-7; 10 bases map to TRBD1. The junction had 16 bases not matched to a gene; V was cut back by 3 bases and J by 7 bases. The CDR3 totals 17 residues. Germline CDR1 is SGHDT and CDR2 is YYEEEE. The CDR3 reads CASSWRTLDRGAGEQYF. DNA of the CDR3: TGTGCCAGCAGCTGGCGGACACTGGACAGGGGGGCCGGGGAGCAGTACTTC.

CDR3: CSARVQASYEQYV. CDR3 DNA sequence: TGCAGTGCTAGAGTACAGGCGTCCTACGAGCAGTACGTC. V and J are TRBV20-1 and TRBJ2-7; a weak D match, TRBD1 (5 bases). This CDR3 has 13 amino acids. V gave up 1 base and J gave up 1 base, with 8 bases separating them. CDR1 is DFQATT, CDR2 SNEGSKA, per germline (reference sequence).

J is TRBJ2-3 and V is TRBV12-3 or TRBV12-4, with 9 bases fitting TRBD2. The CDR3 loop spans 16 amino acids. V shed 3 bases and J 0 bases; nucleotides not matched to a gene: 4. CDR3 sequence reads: CASSLVAGASTDTQYF. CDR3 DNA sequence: TGTGCCAGCAGTTTGGTAGCGGGGGCTAGCACAGATACGCAGTATTTT.

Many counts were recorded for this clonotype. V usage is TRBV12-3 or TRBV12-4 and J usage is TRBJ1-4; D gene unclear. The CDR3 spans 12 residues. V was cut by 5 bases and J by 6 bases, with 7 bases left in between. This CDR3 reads CASSRSDEKLFF. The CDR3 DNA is TGTGCCAGCAGTCGTTCGGATGAAAAACTGTTTTTT.

CDR3 nucleotide sequence: TGTGCCAGCAGCTTAGCCCGTGACAGTACTCTGTTTGAGCAGTTCTTC. Protein: CASSLARDSTLFEQFF. The rearrangement links TRBV7-9 to TRBJ2-1; tentatively, D is TRBD1 (5 bases). This CDR3 comprises 16 residues. Trimming pared 0 bases from V and 9 bases from J, leaving 18 bases between. Germline loops: CDR1 SEHNR, CDR2 FQNEAQ (reference sequence).

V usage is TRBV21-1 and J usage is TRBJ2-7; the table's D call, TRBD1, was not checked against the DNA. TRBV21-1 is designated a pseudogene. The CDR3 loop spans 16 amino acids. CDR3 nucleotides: TGTGCCAGCAGCACCTCAGGGCTACGTTACCCCTACGAGCAGTACTTC. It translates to CASSTSGLRYPYEQYF.

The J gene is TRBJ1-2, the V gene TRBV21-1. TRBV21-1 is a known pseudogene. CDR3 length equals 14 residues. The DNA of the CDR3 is TGTGCCAGCAGCAAAGCGGGGAATTCTGATGGCTACACCTTC. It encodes CASSKAGNSDGYTF.

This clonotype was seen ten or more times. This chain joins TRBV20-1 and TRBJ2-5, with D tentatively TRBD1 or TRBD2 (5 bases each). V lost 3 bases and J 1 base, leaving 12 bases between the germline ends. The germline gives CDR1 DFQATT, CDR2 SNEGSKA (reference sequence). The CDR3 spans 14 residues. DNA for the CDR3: TGCAGTGCTAGCCCTGGGGACCCCCAAGAGACCCAGTACTTC. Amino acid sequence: CSASPGDPQETQYF.

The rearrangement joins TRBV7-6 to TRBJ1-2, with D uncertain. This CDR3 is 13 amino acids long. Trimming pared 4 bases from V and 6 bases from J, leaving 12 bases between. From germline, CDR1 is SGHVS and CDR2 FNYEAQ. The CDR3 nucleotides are TGTGCCAGCAGCTCCCTAAGAGGGAATGGCTACACCTTC. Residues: CASSSLRGNGYTF. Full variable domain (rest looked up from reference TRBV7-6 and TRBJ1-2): GAGVSQSPRYKVTKRGQDVALRCDPISGHVSLYWYRQALGQGPEFLTYFNYEAQQDKSGLPNDRFSAERPEGSISTLTIQRTEQRDSAMYRCASSSLRGNGYTFGSGTRLTVV.

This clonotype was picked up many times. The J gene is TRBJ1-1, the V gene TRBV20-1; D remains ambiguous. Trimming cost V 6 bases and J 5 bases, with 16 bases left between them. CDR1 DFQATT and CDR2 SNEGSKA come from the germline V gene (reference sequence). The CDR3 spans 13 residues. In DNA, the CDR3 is TGCAGTGCCGCGGCACCACGATGGACTGAAGCTTTCTTT. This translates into CSAAAPRWTEAFF.

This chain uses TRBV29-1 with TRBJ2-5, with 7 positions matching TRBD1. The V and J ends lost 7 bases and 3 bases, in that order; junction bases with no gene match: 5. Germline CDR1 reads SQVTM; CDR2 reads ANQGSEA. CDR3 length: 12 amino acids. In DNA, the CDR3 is TGCAGCGGCCGGGACAGTAAAGAGACCCAGTACTTC. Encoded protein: CSGRDSKETQYF. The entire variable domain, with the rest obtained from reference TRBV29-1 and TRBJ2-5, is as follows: SAVISQKPSRDICQRGTSLTIQCQVDSQVTMMFWYRQQPGQSLTLIATANQGSEATYESGFVIDKFPISRPNLTFSTLTVSNMSPEDSSIYLCSGRDSKETQYFGPGTRLLVL.

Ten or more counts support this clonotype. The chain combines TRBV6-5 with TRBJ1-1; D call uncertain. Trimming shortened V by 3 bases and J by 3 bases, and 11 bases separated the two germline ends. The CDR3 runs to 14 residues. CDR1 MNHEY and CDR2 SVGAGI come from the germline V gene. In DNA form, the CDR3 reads TGTGCCAGCAGTTATGGGCGGAGAGACACTGAAGCTTTCTTT. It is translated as CASSYGRRDTEAFF.

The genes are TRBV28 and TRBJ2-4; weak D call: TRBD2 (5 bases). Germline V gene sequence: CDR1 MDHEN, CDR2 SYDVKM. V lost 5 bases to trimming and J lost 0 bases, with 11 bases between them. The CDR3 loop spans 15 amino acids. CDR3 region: CASSPLAGAKNIQYF. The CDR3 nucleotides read TGTGCCAGCAGTCCCCTGGCGGGAGCCAAAAACATTCAGTACTTC.

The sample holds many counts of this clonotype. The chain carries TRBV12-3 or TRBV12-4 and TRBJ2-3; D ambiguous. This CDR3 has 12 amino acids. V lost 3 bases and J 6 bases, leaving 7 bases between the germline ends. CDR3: CASSLSVDTQYF. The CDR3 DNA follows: TGTGCCAGCAGTTTGAGTGTTGATACGCAGTATTTT.

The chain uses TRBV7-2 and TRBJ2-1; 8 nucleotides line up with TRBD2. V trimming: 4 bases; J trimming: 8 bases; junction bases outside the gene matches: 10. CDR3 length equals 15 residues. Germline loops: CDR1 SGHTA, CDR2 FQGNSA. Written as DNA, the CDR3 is TGTGCCAGCAGCTCCGGGGGGGCCGGTATCGATGAGCAGTTCTTC. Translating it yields CASSSGGAGIDEQFF.

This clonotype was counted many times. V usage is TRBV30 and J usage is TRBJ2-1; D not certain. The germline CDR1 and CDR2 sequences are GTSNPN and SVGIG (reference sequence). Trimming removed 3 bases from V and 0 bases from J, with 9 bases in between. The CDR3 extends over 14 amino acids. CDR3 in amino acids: CAWSVEGSYNEQFF. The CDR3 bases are TGTGCCTGGAGCGTCGAAGGCTCCTACAATGAGCAGTTCTTC.

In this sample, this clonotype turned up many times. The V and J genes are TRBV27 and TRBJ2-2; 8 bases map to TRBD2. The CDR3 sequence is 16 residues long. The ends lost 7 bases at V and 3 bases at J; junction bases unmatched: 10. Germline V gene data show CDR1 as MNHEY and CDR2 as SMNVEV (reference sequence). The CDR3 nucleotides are TGTGCCAGCAAGGGGATCGGGGGGGGATACACCGGGGAGCTGTTTTTT. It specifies CASKGIGGGYTGELFF.

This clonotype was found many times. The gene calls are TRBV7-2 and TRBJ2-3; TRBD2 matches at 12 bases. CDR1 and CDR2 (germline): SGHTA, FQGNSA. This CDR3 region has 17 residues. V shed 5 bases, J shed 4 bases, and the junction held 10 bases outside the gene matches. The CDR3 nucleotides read TGTGCCAGCAGCCTCTCTAGCGGGGGGGCCCTGGCAGATACGCAGTATTTT. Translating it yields CASSLSSGGALADTQYF.

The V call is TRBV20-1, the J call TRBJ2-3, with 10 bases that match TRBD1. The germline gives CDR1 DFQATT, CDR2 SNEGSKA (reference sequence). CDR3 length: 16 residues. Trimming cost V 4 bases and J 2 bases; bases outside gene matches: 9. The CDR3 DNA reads TGCAGTGCTAAATGGGGACAGGGGATTTACACAGATACGCAGTATTTT. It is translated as CSAKWGQGIYTDTQYF.

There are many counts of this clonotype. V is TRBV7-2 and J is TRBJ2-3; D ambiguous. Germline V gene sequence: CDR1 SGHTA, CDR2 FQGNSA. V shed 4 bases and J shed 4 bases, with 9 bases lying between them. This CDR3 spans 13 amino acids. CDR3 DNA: TGTGCCAGCAGCTCCTTAGTTGCAGATACGCAGTATTTT. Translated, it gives CASSSLVADTQYF.

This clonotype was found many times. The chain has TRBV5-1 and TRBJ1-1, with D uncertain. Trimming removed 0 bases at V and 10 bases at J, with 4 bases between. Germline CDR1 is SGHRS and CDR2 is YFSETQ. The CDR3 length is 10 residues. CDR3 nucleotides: TGCGCCAGCAGCTTGGATGGAGCTTTCTTT. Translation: CASSLDGAFF.

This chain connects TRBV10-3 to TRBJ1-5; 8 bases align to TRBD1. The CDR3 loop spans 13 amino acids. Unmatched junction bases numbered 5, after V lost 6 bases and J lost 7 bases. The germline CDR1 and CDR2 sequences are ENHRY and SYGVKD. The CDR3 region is CAIRDRAEQPQHF. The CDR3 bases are TGTGCCATCAGGGACAGGGCCGAACAGCCCCAGCATTTT.

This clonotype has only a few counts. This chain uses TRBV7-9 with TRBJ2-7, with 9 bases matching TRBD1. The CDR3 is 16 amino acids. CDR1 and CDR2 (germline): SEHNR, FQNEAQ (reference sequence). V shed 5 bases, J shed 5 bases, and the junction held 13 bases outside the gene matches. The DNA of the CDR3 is TGTGCCAGCAGCCCCCCAAGAGGGACAGGGCGGGACGAGCAGTACTTC. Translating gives CASSPPRGTGRDEQYF.

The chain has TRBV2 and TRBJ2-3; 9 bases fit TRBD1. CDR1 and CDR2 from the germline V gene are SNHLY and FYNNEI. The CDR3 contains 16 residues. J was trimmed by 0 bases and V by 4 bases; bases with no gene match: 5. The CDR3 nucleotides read TGTGCCAGCAGTGTTCCGGGACAGGGAAGCACAGATACGCAGTATTTT. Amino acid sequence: CASSVPGQGSTDTQYF. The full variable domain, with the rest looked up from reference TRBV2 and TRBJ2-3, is EPEVTQTPSHQVTQMGQEVILRCVPISNHLYFYWYRQILGQKVEFLVSFYNNEISEKSEIFDDQFSVERPDGSNFTLKIRSTKLEDSAMYFCASSVPGQGSTDTQYFGPGTRLTVL.

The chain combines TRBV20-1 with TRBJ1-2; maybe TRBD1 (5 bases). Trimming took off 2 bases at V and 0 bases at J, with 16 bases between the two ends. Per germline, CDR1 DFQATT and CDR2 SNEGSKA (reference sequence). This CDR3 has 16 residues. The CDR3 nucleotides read TGCAGTGCTAGACGGCTGGGTGACAGTACTAACTATGGCTACACCTTC. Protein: CSARRLGDSTNYGYTF.

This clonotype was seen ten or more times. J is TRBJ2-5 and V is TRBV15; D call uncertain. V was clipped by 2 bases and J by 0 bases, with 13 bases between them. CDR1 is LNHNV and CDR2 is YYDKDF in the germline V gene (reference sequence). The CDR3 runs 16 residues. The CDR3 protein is CATSRPVHPYQETQYF. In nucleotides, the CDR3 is TGTGCCACCAGCAGACCTGTACACCCGTACCAAGAGACCCAGTACTTC.

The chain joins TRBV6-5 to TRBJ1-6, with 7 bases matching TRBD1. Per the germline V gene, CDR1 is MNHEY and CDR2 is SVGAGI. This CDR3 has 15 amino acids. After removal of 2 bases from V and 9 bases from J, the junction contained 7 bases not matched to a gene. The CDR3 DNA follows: TGTGCCAGCAGTTACCTCGCCAGGGGGAGTTCACCCCTCCACTTT. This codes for CASSYLARGSSPLHF.